Presented here are 30 T cell receptor beta chains from one specimen sequenced in a study of blood T cell repertoires in COVID-19. The table came from immunoSEQ multiplex PCR; TCRdb's copy has only in-frame clones and leaves some out. Among around 46,000 clones listed, 70% to 90% were seen once. The sequenced sample consisted of peripheral blood. Receptors originate from a man in his forties or fifties with active COVID-19.

V gene TRBV5-1 combines with J gene TRBJ2-1, with 8 bases aligning to TRBD2. The CDR3 extends over 15 amino acids. Trimming cost V 4 bases and J 4 bases; bases outside gene matches: 7. CDR1 is SGHRS and CDR2 is YFSETQ in the germline V gene. The DNA of the CDR3 is TGCGCCAGCAGCATAGCGGGACCGCGGTACAATGAGCAGTTCTTC. This codes for CASSIAGPRYNEQFF.

The V call is TRBV28, the J call TRBJ2-3; TRBD1 aligns across 8 bases. V lost 2 bases and J lost 2; bases outside the gene matches: 6. The CDR3 loop spans 16 amino acids. Germline V gene data show CDR1 as MDHEN and CDR2 as SYDVKM. CDR3 DNA sequence: TGTGCCAGCAGTTTAAGGGACAGGCATTACACAGATACGCAGTATTTT. Its protein is CASSLRDRHYTDTQYF.

The sample holds one count of this clone. J is TRBJ1-1 and V is TRBV6-5, with 10 bases that match TRBD1. The CDR3 runs 13 residues. Losses at the gene ends were 6 bases for V and 6 bases for J; bases not matched to a gene: 4. CDR1 is MNHEY and CDR2 is SVGAGI in the germline V gene. The CDR3 sequence is CASSSGTGAEAFF. CDR3 DNA: TGTGCCAGCAGCTCCGGGACAGGGGCTGAAGCTTTCTTT.

The chain joins TRBV19 to TRBJ2-5, with 10 bases matching TRBD2. The V gene's germline CDR1 is LNHDA and CDR2 SQIVND (reference sequence). The CDR3 totals 15 residues. V trimming: 8 bases; J trimming: 3 bases; junction bases outside the gene matches: 9. CDR3 loop: CASRPGLAWEETQYF. The DNA of the CDR3 is TGTGCCAGTCGGCCGGGACTAGCGTGGGAAGAGACCCAGTACTTC.

The rearrangement uses TRBV6-1 and TRBJ2-5; 7 bases fit TRBD1. J lost 2 bases, V lost 2 bases, and 5 bases had no gene match. The germline CDR1 and CDR2 sequences are MNHNS and SASEGT. The length of the CDR3 is 15 residues. The CDR3 DNA is TGTGCCAGCAGTGAAAGAGGGACAGCACAAGAGACCCAGTACTTC. Translated, it gives CASSERGTAQETQYF.

The chain links TRBV5-1 to TRBJ1-2; D possibly corresponds to TRBD1 (5 bases). The V end was cut by 7 bases, the J end by 4 bases, with 14 bases between. CDR1 is SGHRS, CDR2 YFSETQ, per germline. The CDR3 sequence is 13 residues long. CDR3 amino acids: CASSGGSPYGYTF. For the CDR3, the DNA is TGCGCCAGCTCGGGGGGGTCTCCCTATGGCTACACCTTC.

The chain has TRBV3-1 (or the pseudogene TRBV3-2) and TRBJ2-1; possibly TRBD2 for D (6 bases). V dropped 4 bases and J dropped 10 bases, with 11 bases sitting between them. The germline V gene encodes CDR1 LGHDT and CDR2 YNNKEL (reference sequence). This CDR3 region has 12 residues. CDR3 DNA: TGTGCCAGCAGCCCCAGCGGGCCAGAGCAGTTCTTC. Amino acid sequence: CASSPSGPEQFF.

V is TRBV11-1 and J is TRBJ2-6; 11 bases line up with TRBD2. The CDR3 has 16 amino acids. J was trimmed by 4 bases and V by 4 bases; bases with no gene match: 3. CDR1 and CDR2 from the germline V gene are SGHAT and FQDESV (reference sequence). CDR3 nucleotides: TGTGCCAGCAGCTGGGGACTAGCGGACGGGGCCAACGTCCTGACTTTC. Translating it yields CASSWGLADGANVLTF.

The rearrangement links TRBV27 to TRBJ1-2; no clear D. The CDR3 contains 15 residues. With 0 bases removed from V and 5 bases from J, the gap between germline ends came to 13 bases. CDR1 MNHEY and CDR2 SMNVEV come from the germline V gene (reference sequence). This CDR3 is CASSLSPISGYGYTF. CDR3 in DNA: TGTGCCAGCAGTTTATCGCCCATATCGGGGTATGGCTACACCTTC.

This clone was detected only once. CDR3 nucleotides: TGTGCCAGCAGGCCCGGGACTAGGGGCACCGGGGAGCTGTTTTTT. Amino acid sequence: CASRPGTRGTGELFF. The chain combines TRBV5-4 with TRBJ2-2; 8 positions match TRBD2. The V segment lost 5 bases and the J segment 4 bases; nucleotides outside the gene matches: 7. This CDR3 has 15 residues. CDR1 is SGHNT, CDR2 YYREEE, per germline (reference sequence). Together with reference TRBV5-4 and TRBJ2-2, the CDR3 gives the full variable domain: ETGVTQSPTHLIKTRGQQVTLRCSSQSGHNTVSWYQQALGQGPQFIFQYYREEENGRGNFPPRFSGLQFPNYSSELNVNALELDDSALYLCASRPGTRGTGELFFGEGSRLTVL.

The chain is built from TRBV29-1 and TRBJ2-5; the match to TRBD1 covers 7 bases. From germline, CDR1 is SQVTM and CDR2 ANQGSEA. V shed 7 bases, J shed 2 bases, and the junction held 7 bases outside the gene matches. The CDR3 is 13 residues long. The CDR3 bases are TGCAGCGGGGCCCGGGACAGTCAAGAGACCCAGTACTTC. It specifies CSGARDSQETQYF. Full variable domain (remainder filled in from reference TRBV29-1 and TRBJ2-5): SAVISQKPSRDICQRGTSLTIQCQVDSQVTMMFWYRQQPGQSLTLIATANQGSEATYESGFVIDKFPISRPNLTFSTLTVSNMSPEDSSIYLCSGARDSQETQYFGPGTRLLVL.

As to this clone: Lacking the conserved final phenylalanine or tryptophan, this CDR3 likely reflects a read error. The DNA is omitted, as the CDR3 cannot be located on it reliably, and the CDR3 follows TCRdb's listing. The chain couples TRBV7-2 to TRBJ1-2; the tabulated D call, TRBD1, remains unverified against the DNA. Germline V gene sequence: CDR1 SGHTA, CDR2 FQGNSA. Termini included, the CDR3 measures 13 amino acids. This CDR3 is CASSPQPTTVPRI.

The rearrangement links TRBV5-1 to TRBJ2-1; D remains ambiguous. Germline values: CDR1 SGHRS, CDR2 YFSETQ. The CDR3 is 14 residues long. V lost 1 base to trimming and J lost 5 bases, with 10 bases between them. The CDR3 protein is CASSLYMFNNEQFF. The CDR3 DNA reads TGCGCCAGCAGCTTGTATATGTTTAACAATGAGCAGTTCTTC. Supplemented by reference TRBV5-1 and TRBJ2-1, the full variable domain reads KAGVTQTPRYLIKTRGQQVTLSCSPISGHRSVSWYQQTPGQGLQFLFEYFSETQRNKGNFPGRFSGRQFSNSRSEMNVSTLELGDSALYLCASSLYMFNNEQFFGPGTRLTVL.

This clone was recorded once. J is TRBJ2-7 and V is TRBV6-1; D ambiguous. The CDR3 totals 14 residues. Trimming took off 0 bases at V and 12 bases at J, with 18 bases between the two ends. Germline assignment: CDR1 MNHNS and CDR2 SASEGT. The CDR3 loop reads CASSEAPAALGRYF. The CDR3 coding sequence is TGTGCCAGCAGTGAAGCGCCGGCAGCCCTGGGCCGGTACTTC.

V gene TRBV28 combines with J gene TRBJ1-1, with a tentative D call TRBD1 (6 bases). Germline V gene sequence: CDR1 MDHEN, CDR2 SYDVKM. Deletions cut 2 bases from V and 8 bases from J, with 9 bases between. The CDR3 totals 12 residues. The CDR3 region is CASSLRGNEAFF. The CDR3 DNA follows: TGTGCCAGCAGTTTAAGGGGGAACGAAGCTTTCTTT.

The V and J genes are TRBV9 and TRBJ2-1, with no clear D. V was cut by 2 bases and J by 7 bases, with 22 bases left in between. The germline V gene encodes CDR1 SGDLS and CDR2 YYNGEE. The length of the CDR3 is 17 residues. Written as DNA, the CDR3 is TGTGCCAGCAGCGTCGGCGACCCACTACGACCGAGGAATGAGCAGTTCTTC. It codes for CASSVGDPLRPRNEQFF.

The rearrangement joins TRBV10-1 to TRBJ2-3; D unresolved. Germline assignment: CDR1 WNHNN and CDR2 SYGVQD (reference sequence). This CDR3 contains 13 residues. V was shortened by 0 bases and J by 6 bases, with 7 bases between the two germline ends. CDR3 bases: TGCGCCAGCAGTGAGTCAGCCTCGGATACGCAGTATTTT. Translating gives CASSESASDTQYF.

The CDR3 DNA is TGTGCCAGCAGCTTAGCAACCGGGAACACTGAAGCTTTCTTT. It encodes CASSLATGNTEAFF. This rearrangement joins TRBV7-9 to TRBJ1-1; D unclear. CDR1 is SEHNR and CDR2 is FQNEAQ in the germline V gene (reference sequence). CDR3 length: 14 residues. With 0 bases removed from V and 1 base from J, the gap between germline ends came to 6 bases.

The chain couples TRBV10-3 to TRBJ1-5; possible D gene TRBD1, 5 bases. V was cut by 3 bases and J by 5 bases, with 5 bases left in between. CDR1 and CDR2 (germline): ENHRY, SYGVKD. This CDR3 is built from 12 residues. This chain's CDR3 is CAISEGDQPQHF. CDR3 sequence (DNA): TGTGCCATCAGTGAAGGGGATCAGCCCCAGCATTTT.

This chain uses TRBV28 with TRBJ1-1, with 8 nucleotides matching TRBD1. Germline V gene data show CDR1 as MDHEN and CDR2 as SYDVKM. The V and J ends lost 5 bases and 8 bases, in that order; junction bases with no gene match: 10. The CDR3 totals 14 residues. The CDR3 loop is CASSPPDRGGEAFF. As DNA, the CDR3 is TGTGCCAGCAGTCCCCCCGACAGGGGAGGCGAAGCTTTCTTT.

The chain has TRBV6-6 and TRBJ2-5; a possible D gene is TRBD1 (5 bases). Germline CDR1 is MNHNY and CDR2 is SVGAGI (reference sequence). The CDR3 is 13 residues long. Trimming pared 6 bases from V and 5 bases from J, leaving 13 bases between. The CDR3 loop reads CASRTLGVETQYF. CDR3 DNA sequence: TGTGCCAGCAGAACCCTAGGGGTGGAGACCCAGTACTTC.

On this clone: The sample holds other DNA sequences that translate to the same CDR3. The chain employs TRBV29-1 and TRBJ2-5, with a possible D match to TRBD1 (6 bases). Deletions cut 4 bases from V and 4 bases from J, with 7 bases between. The CDR3 totals 11 residues. Germline values: CDR1 SQVTM, CDR2 ANQGSEA. Here the CDR3 reads CSVARGETQYF. Written as DNA, the CDR3 is TGCAGCGTTGCCAGGGGAGAGACCCAGTACTTC.

The sample holds one count of this clone. The gene calls are TRBV28 and TRBJ1-5; D is possibly TRBD1 (6 bases). The germline V and J ends were trimmed by 3 bases and 6 bases, with 12 bases remaining between them. This CDR3 is built from 14 residues. Germline-derived CDR1 and CDR2 are MDHEN and SYDVKM. For the CDR3, the DNA is TGTGCCAGCAGTTTTTTACAGGGCCCTCAGCCCCAGCATTTT. Translated: CASSFLQGPQPQHF.

CDR3 coding DNA: TGCAGCGTTGTTTTTAGCGGGACATCCGAGACCCAGTACTTC. Residues: CSVVFSGTSETQYF. This chain joins TRBV29-1 and TRBJ2-5, with 8 positions matching TRBD2. V dropped 4 bases and J dropped 5; count of bases not matched to a gene: 9. This CDR3 is built from 14 residues. The germline V gene has CDR1 SQVTM and CDR2 ANQGSEA.

This clone was counted once. The chain couples TRBV7-3 to TRBJ1-5; D uncertain. CDR3 size: 13 residues. The V end was cut by 4 bases, the J end by 3 bases, with 7 bases between. Germline assignment: CDR1 SGHTA and CDR2 FQGTGA. The CDR3 is CASSSNINQPQHF. In DNA, the CDR3 is TGTGCCAGCAGCTCGAACATCAATCAGCCCCAGCATTTT.

The genes are TRBV7-3 and TRBJ2-7; 10 nucleotides align to TRBD1. Trimming cost V 5 bases and J 6 bases; bases outside gene matches: 7. This CDR3 is 14 amino acids long. Looked up from germline, CDR1 is SGHTA and CDR2 is FQGTGA. As DNA, the CDR3 is TGTGCCAGCAGCCACCGACAGGGGGCTAGCGAGCAGTACTTC. Protein: CASSHRQGASEQYF.

The chain recombines TRBV6-5 with TRBJ2-5, with TRBD2 matching over 10 bases. The CDR3 is made up of 14 amino acids. With 8 bases clipped from V and 5 bases from J, the junction kept 8 bases outside the gene matches. Germline V gives CDR1 MNHEY, CDR2 SVGAGI. DNA of the CDR3: TGTGCCAGCGCCTGGACTAGCGGAGCGGAGACCCAGTACTTC. This sequence encodes CASAWTSGAETQYF.

V and J are TRBV9 and TRBJ2-3; the D is unclear. Trimming shortened V by 5 bases and J by 4 bases, and 8 bases separated the two germline ends. The V gene's germline CDR1 is SGDLS and CDR2 YYNGEE. This CDR3 is built from 12 residues. The CDR3 region is CASRASSDTQYF. The CDR3 bases are TGTGCCAGCAGGGCTAGTTCAGATACGCAGTATTTT.

V and J are TRBV6-5 and TRBJ2-7; TRBD2 matches 11 bases. V lost 4 bases to trimming and J lost 2 bases; unmatched junction nucleotides: 4. The germline CDR1 and CDR2 sequences are MNHEY and SVGAGI. The CDR3 runs to 15 residues. As DNA, the CDR3 is TGTGCCAGCAGTTTTACTAGCGGGAGAACCTACGAGCAGTACTTC. Amino acid sequence: CASSFTSGRTYEQYF.

V and J are TRBV11-1 and TRBJ2-4, with a tentative D call TRBD1 (5 bases). The CDR3 is 13 amino acids. CDR1 and CDR2 from the germline V gene are SGHAT and FQDESV (reference sequence). V shed 6 bases and J shed 7 bases, with 13 bases lying between them. The CDR3 region is CASSYQGRNIQYF. In DNA, the CDR3 is TGTGCCAGCAGTTACCAGGGTAGGAACATTCAGTACTTC.